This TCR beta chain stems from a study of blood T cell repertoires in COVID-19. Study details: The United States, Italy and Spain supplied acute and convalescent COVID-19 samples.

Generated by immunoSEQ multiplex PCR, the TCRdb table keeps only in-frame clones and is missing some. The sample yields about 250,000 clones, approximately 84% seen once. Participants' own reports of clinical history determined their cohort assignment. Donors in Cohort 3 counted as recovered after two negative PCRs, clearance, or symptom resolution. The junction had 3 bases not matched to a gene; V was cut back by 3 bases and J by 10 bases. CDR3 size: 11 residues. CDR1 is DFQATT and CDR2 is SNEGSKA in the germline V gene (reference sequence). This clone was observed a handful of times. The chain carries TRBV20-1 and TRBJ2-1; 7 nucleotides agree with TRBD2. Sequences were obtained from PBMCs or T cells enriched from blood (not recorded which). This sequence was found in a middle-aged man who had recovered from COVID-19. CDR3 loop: CSASGGLEQFF. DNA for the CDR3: TGCAGTGCTAGCGGGGGGTTAGAGCAGTTCTTC.